Described below is a single T cell receptor (beta chain) sequence and its context. Its antigen is undetermined. This sample was included in a study of cytomegalovirus exposure and HLA in healthy donors. Whole-study findings and limits: Being indistinguishable, some V segments were excluded, TRBV6-2 and TRBV6-3 among them. Cytomegalovirus association was listed for around 170 TCR beta chains. Links to common viral pathogens appeared, in a later analysis, for several of the most significant clusters.

PCR primers comprised 60 Vbeta and 13 Jbeta primers. Produced via immunoSEQ multiplex PCR; TCRdb's table is partial and in-frame only. The sample gives some 71,000 clones, roughly 80% of which show up once; about 20% is in the top ten. Germline V gene sequence: CDR1 GTSNPN, CDR2 SVGIG (reference sequence). CDR3 length: 12 residues. V was cut by 0 bases and J by 5 bases, with 7 bases left in between. The clonotype comes from a woman aged 25-40 years in good health and CMV-seropositive. The sequenced sample was PBMCs. The chain employs TRBV30 and TRBJ1-1; D remains ambiguous. The CDR3 region is CAWSVLRTEAFF. Here the CDR3 DNA reads TGTGCCTGGAGTGTACTAAGGACTGAAGCTTTCTTT.